Following are 26 T cell receptor beta chains from one sample sequenced in a study of OX40 agonist ivuxolimab in advanced cancers. Profiled with immunoSEQ multiplex PCR; TCRdb holds only in-frame clones, not every one. Of about 31,000 clones detected, 90% appear once; the ten largest clones hold more than 25%. The material was CD4+ or CD8+ T cells sorted from blood, obtained in a trial of the OX40 agonist ivuxolimab. The source is an adult with an advanced solid tumor such as melanoma, head and neck, liver or kidney cancer.

This clone was seen a few times. The gene calls are TRBV30 and TRBJ1-1; D might be TRBD1 (5 bases). V lost 5 bases and J 1 base, leaving 14 bases between the germline ends. This CDR3 region has 14 residues. CDR1 is GTSNPN and CDR2 is SVGIG in the germline V gene (reference sequence). The CDR3 region is CAWDGGLGNTEAFF. CDR3 in DNA: TGTGCCTGGGATGGGGGATTGGGGAACACTGAAGCTTTCTTT.

J is TRBJ1-1 and V is TRBV9; TRBD1 might be the D (5 bases). The CDR3 runs 15 residues. Germline V gene lookup returns CDR1 SGDLS and CDR2 YYNGEE. V dropped 0 bases and J dropped 1 base, with 10 bases sitting between them. CDR3 nucleotides: TGTGCCAGCAGCGTAGACGGAGACAGGAACACTGAAGCTTTCTTT. Amino acid sequence: CASSVDGDRNTEAFF. Full variable domain (missing parts from reference TRBV9 and TRBJ1-1): DSGVTQTPKHLITATGQRVTLRCSPRSGDLSVYWYQQSLDQGLQFLIQYYNGEERAKGNILERFSAQQFPDLHSELNLSSLELGDSALYFCASSVDGDRNTEAFFGQGTRLTVV.

J is TRBJ1-5 and V is TRBV6-1; weak D call: TRBD1 (6 bases). CDR1 is MNHNS and CDR2 is SASEGT in the germline V gene. CDR3 length: 15 residues. V was shortened by 4 bases and J by 0 bases, with 10 bases between the two germline ends. This CDR3 is CASSGGALSNQPQHF. The CDR3 DNA sequence: TGTGCCAGCAGTGGGGGGGCTCTTAGCAATCAGCCCCAGCATTTT.

CDR3 in DNA: TGTGCCAGTAGTATAGATTGGAGAGCATATGATACGCAGTATTTT. It codes for CASSIDWRAYDTQYF. The chain couples TRBV19 to TRBJ2-3; D unresolved. V gave up 0 bases and J gave up 6 bases, with 13 bases separating them. The V gene's germline CDR1 is LNHDA and CDR2 SQIVND (reference sequence). This CDR3 has 15 residues. The variable domain in full, with the rest retrieved from reference TRBV19 and TRBJ2-3, is DGGITQSPKYLFRKEGQNVTLSCEQNLNHDAMYWYRQDPGQGLRLIYYSQIVNDFQKGDIAEGYSVSREKKESFPLTVTSAQKNPTAFYLCASSIDWRAYDTQYFGPGTRLTVL.

The V call is TRBV7-9, the J call TRBJ2-1; D ambiguous. Between the trimmed V and J ends, which lost 5 bases and 10 bases, there was a span of 12 bases. The CDR3 spans 12 residues. CDR1 is SEHNR and CDR2 is FQNEAQ in the germline V gene (reference sequence). This CDR3 reads CASSPISNEQFF. CDR3 sequence (DNA): TGTGCCAGCAGCCCCATTAGTAACGAGCAGTTCTTC.

The CDR3 spells CASSDGTGNTEAFF. The CDR3 DNA reads as TGTGCCAGCAGTGACGGAACAGGGAACACTGAAGCTTTCTTT. The rearrangement links TRBV6-4 to TRBJ1-1, with D tentatively TRBD1 (5 bases). Germline CDR1 reads MRHNA; CDR2 reads SNTAGT. This CDR3 contains 14 residues. Trimming pared 2 bases from V and 1 base from J, leaving 8 bases between.

This clone is medium-sized (0.01 to 0.1%) by share. The chain recombines TRBV15 with TRBJ2-3, with a tentative D call TRBD1 (5 bases). Germline V gene sequence: CDR1 LNHNV, CDR2 YYDKDF (reference sequence). Trimming took 0 bases from V and 4 from J, leaving 8 bases between them. This CDR3 spans 14 amino acids. The DNA for the CDR3 is TGTGCCACCAGCAGAGATCAGGGATCAGATACGCAGTATTTT. Translating it yields CATSRDQGSDTQYF.

The rearrangement links TRBV4-3 to TRBJ2-7; D call uncertain. The CDR3 loop spans 14 amino acids. Germline CDR1 and CDR2: LGHNA and YSLEER. Trimming removed 0 bases at V and 9 bases at J, with 15 bases between. For the CDR3, the DNA is TGCGCCAGCAGCCAAGATATGGGCTACCTGGGGCAGTACTTC. Its protein product is CASSQDMGYLGQYF.

V and J are TRBV19 and TRBJ1-1; D is unclear. V lost 2 bases, J lost 11 bases, and 12 bases lay in between. CDR1 and CDR2 from the germline V gene are LNHDA and SQIVND (reference sequence). The CDR3 is 12 amino acids. The CDR3 DNA reads as TGTGCCAGTAGTATATCAGTGTCGTCGGCTTTCTTT. Translated: CASSISVSSAFF.

This clone was observed once. This chain links TRBV15 with TRBJ1-2, with a tentative D call TRBD1 (5 bases). The CDR3 loop spans 11 amino acids. The ends were cut back, 8 bases at V and 8 bases at J, with 12 bases in the middle. CDR1 LNHNV and CDR2 YYDKDF come from the germline V gene (reference sequence). CDR3 sequence: CATHGGVGYTF. The CDR3, as DNA: TGTGCCACCCATGGAGGGGTCGGCTACACCTTC.

The chain employs TRBV16 and TRBJ1-1; D unclear. CDR3 length equals 12 residues. V gave up 2 bases and J gave up 4 bases, with 5 bases separating them. CDR1 and CDR2 (germline): KGHSY, FQNENV. The CDR3 DNA sequence: TGTGCCAGCAGCCAAGGGTCCACTGAAGCTTTCTTT. It specifies CASSQGSTEAFF.

The chain combines TRBV9 with TRBJ2-1; maybe TRBD1 (5 bases). The CDR3 runs to 15 residues. CDR1 is SGDLS, CDR2 YYNGEE, per germline. Trimming stripped 3 bases from V and 0 bases from J, with 10 bases between. The CDR3 coding sequence is TGTGCCAGCAGCGGGGGCTTGAGCTCCTACAATGAGCAGTTCTTC. Protein sequence: CASSGGLSSYNEQFF.

The chain is built from TRBV19 and TRBJ2-7, with 9 bases fitting TRBD1. The CDR3 consists of 14 residues. The trim removed 9 bases at V and 5 bases at J, leaving 11 bases unmatched. Per the germline V gene, CDR1 is LNHDA and CDR2 is SQIVND (reference sequence). CDR3 residues: CASGPGQGVNEQYF. In DNA form, the CDR3 reads TGTGCCAGCGGTCCGGGACAGGGCGTAAACGAGCAGTACTTC.

The rearrangement uses TRBV4-1 and TRBJ2-7; 7 nucleotides agree with TRBD2. This CDR3 comprises 15 residues. Trimming at V came to 0 bases and at J to 3 bases, leaving 5 bases not matched to a gene. Germline V gene lookup returns CDR1 MGHRA and CDR2 YSYEKL. CDR3 bases: TGCGCCAGCAGCCAAGATTCGGGGGGTTTCTACGAGCAGTACTTC. This encodes CASSQDSGGFYEQYF.

The genes are TRBV28 and TRBJ2-2; D is unresolved. Germline assignment: CDR1 MDHEN and CDR2 SYDVKM. The CDR3 totals 11 residues. V shed 1 base and J shed 9 bases, with 3 bases lying between them. In DNA, the CDR3 is TGTGCCAGCAGTTTATACCGGGAGCTGTTTTTT. It is translated as CASSLYRELFF. The whole variable domain, remainder taken from reference TRBV28 and TRBJ2-2, is DVKVTQSSRYLVKRTGEKVFLECVQDMDHENMFWYRQDPGLGLRLIYFSYDVKMKEKGDIPEGYSVSREKKERFSLILESASTNQTSMYLCASSLYRELFFGEGSRLTVL.

This clone was seen a few times. The V gene is TRBV6-5, the J gene TRBJ2-7; D is undetermined. CDR1 and CDR2 from the germline V gene are MNHEY and SVGAGI. This CDR3 comprises 13 residues. The V end was cut by 2 bases, the J end by 1 base, with 6 bases between. The CDR3 region has the DNA TGTGCCAGCAGTTACGGCACATCCTACGAGCAGTACTTC. This codes for CASSYGTSYEQYF.

The chain recombines TRBV4-1 with TRBJ2-7; D gene unclear. V dropped 1 base and J dropped 2 bases, with 12 bases sitting between them. This CDR3 comprises 15 residues. Germline V CDR1 and CDR2: MGHRA, YSYEKL. The CDR3 nucleotides are TGCGCCAGCAGCCAAGTTCAGGTGGGAACCTACGAGCAGTACTTC. Translation gives CASSQVQVGTYEQYF.

A word on this clone: Other DNA sequences from this sample encode an identical CDR3 as well. V usage is TRBV28 and J usage is TRBJ1-1; TRBD1 might be the D (5 bases). V was shortened by 5 bases and J by 1 base, with 11 bases between the two germline ends. Germline assignment: CDR1 MDHEN and CDR2 SYDVKM. This CDR3 is 14 amino acids long. CDR3 nucleotides: TGTGCCAGCAGTCGAGGGGCAACGAACACTGAAGCTTTCTTT. Translated: CASSRGATNTEAFF.

The rearrangement uses TRBV28 and TRBJ1-6, with D perhaps matching TRBD1 (5 bases). CDR1 MDHEN and CDR2 SYDVKM come from the germline V gene. V was cut by 4 bases and J by 7 bases, with 11 bases left in between. The CDR3 is made up of 14 amino acids. CDR3 in amino acids: CASSYRGTNSPLHF. The CDR3 DNA reads as TGTGCCAGCAGTTACCGTGGGACGAATTCACCCCTCCACTTT.

The chain combines TRBV2 with TRBJ1-2, with D uncertain. V was shortened by 5 bases and J by 3 bases, with 13 bases between the two germline ends. The CDR3 has 14 residues. Germline values: CDR1 SNHLY, CDR2 FYNNEI. The CDR3 loop reads CASSMTSGDYGYTF. The CDR3 region has the DNA TGTGCCAGCAGTATGACAAGCGGCGACTATGGCTACACCTTC.

The rearrangement joins TRBV5-4 to TRBJ1-1; D is undetermined. Germline loops: CDR1 SGHNT, CDR2 YYREEE (reference sequence). This CDR3 contains 12 residues. V was pared by 2 bases and J by 5 bases, with 7 bases between. The CDR3 region is CASSFRGTEAFF. CDR3 bases: TGTGCCAGCAGCTTCCGAGGGACTGAAGCTTTCTTT.

The V gene is TRBV7-9, the J gene TRBJ1-2; D not certain. This CDR3 spans 14 amino acids. Trimming cost V 4 bases and J 3 bases, with 12 bases left between them. The germline CDR1 and CDR2 sequences are SEHNR and FQNEAQ (reference sequence). The CDR3 nucleotides are TGTGCCAGCAGCTCCTCCCACGGGGACTATGGCTACACCTTC. This sequence encodes CASSSSHGDYGYTF.

The chain links TRBV13 to TRBJ2-1; 8 bases are a match to TRBD1. Germline-derived CDR1 and CDR2 are PRHDT and FYEKMQ (reference sequence). CDR3 length equals 14 residues. V lost 3 bases to trimming and J lost 6 bases; unmatched junction nucleotides: 4. In DNA, the CDR3 is TGTGCCAGCAGCTTCGGGACAGGCGCCAATGAGCAGTTCTTC. Its translation: CASSFGTGANEQFF. Full variable domain (rest looked up from reference TRBV13 and TRBJ2-1): AAGVIQSPRHLIKEKRETATLKCYPIPRHDTVYWYQQGPGQDPQFLISFYEKMQSDKGSIPDRFSAQQFSDYHSELNMSSLELGDSALYFCASSFGTGANEQFFGPGTRLTVL.

The chain carries TRBV2 and TRBJ2-1; D assignment may be TRBD1 or TRBD2 (5 bases each). Trimming cost V 4 bases and J 0 bases, with 10 bases left between them. CDR3 length: 15 residues. CDR1 is SNHLY and CDR2 is FYNNEI in the germline V gene. The CDR3 protein is CASSGQGDSYNEQFF. The DNA of the CDR3 is TGTGCCAGCAGTGGGCAGGGAGACTCCTACAATGAGCAGTTCTTC.

This clone was seen more than once but under ten times. V is TRBV6-1 and J is TRBJ2-1; 7 nucleotides line up with TRBD1. The CDR3 spans 15 residues. CDR1 and CDR2 from the germline V gene are MNHNS and SASEGT. V trimming: 5 bases; J trimming: 10 bases; junction bases outside the gene matches: 14. CDR3 nucleotides: TGTGCCAGCAGTTTTGGACAGGCTCCTTTACAGGAGCAGTTCTTC. Protein sequence: CASSFGQAPLQEQFF.

The CDR3 protein is CASSLANSGGPSYGYTF. In DNA, the CDR3 is TGTGCCAGCAGCTTGGCCAACTCGGGGGGGCCGTCATATGGCTACACCTTC. The rearrangement links TRBV5-6 to TRBJ1-2, with D possibly TRBD1 on 6 matching bases. V was shortened by 0 bases and J by 5 bases, with 20 bases between the two germline ends. CDR1 and CDR2 from the germline V gene are SGHDT and YYEEEE. This CDR3 region has 17 residues.